Shown below are 20 T cell receptor beta chains from a single sample sequenced in a study of T cells after posttransplantation cyclophosphamide. Sequencing used immunoSEQ multiplex PCR; TCRdb keeps in-frame clones, though not all of them. The sample has under 2,000 clones, more than 70% seen once. Sequencing was carried out using CD8+ T cells sorted from bone marrow. The receptors were gathered from a woman in her forties or fifties in good health and a related stem cell transplant donor.

The chain joins TRBV28 to TRBJ2-2; TRBD1 aligns across 7 bases. V lost 10 bases, J lost 4 bases, and 15 bases stayed unmatched. Per germline, CDR1 MDHEN and CDR2 SYDVKM. This CDR3 region has 16 residues. The CDR3 DNA follows: TGTGCCACCAGCTCCCACAGGGGTTTGAGCACCGGGGAGCTGTTTTTT. Amino acid sequence: CATSSHRGLSTGELFF.

This clone was detected a few times. The rearrangement links TRBV7-9 to TRBJ1-1, with D maybe TRBD1 (6 bases). Germline CDR1 and CDR2: SEHNR and FQNEAQ (reference sequence). The V and J ends lost 5 bases and 5 bases respectively, with 21 bases between them. The CDR3 has 16 amino acids. The CDR3 DNA reads as TGTGCCAGCAGCATAACCTTGACAGGAGAGTGGACTGAAGCTTTCTTT. Translated: CASSITLTGEWTEAFF.

Only one count was recorded for this clone. The chain recombines TRBV5-6 with TRBJ1-3; the D is unclear. V was trimmed by 0 bases and J by 2 bases, leaving 6 bases between them. The CDR3 runs to 14 residues. Germline values: CDR1 SGHDT, CDR2 YYEEEE. The CDR3 region is CASSLGGAGNTIYF. Here the CDR3 DNA reads TGTGCCAGCAGCTTGGGGGGAGCTGGAAACACCATATATTTT.

This clone was seen only a few times. The chain is built from TRBV6-5 and TRBJ2-7; 11 positions agree with TRBD2. There are 15 residues in the CDR3. Germline CDR1 is MNHEY and CDR2 is SVGAGI. The V gene end was trimmed by 6 bases and the J gene end by 3 bases; junction bases not matched to a gene: 7. CDR3 sequence reads: CASRPTTSGVYEQYF. CDR3 nucleotides: TGTGCCAGCAGGCCCACGACTAGCGGGGTCTACGAGCAGTACTTC.

The rearrangement links TRBV7-9 to TRBJ2-2; D is perhaps TRBD1 (6 bases). Germline values: CDR1 SEHNR, CDR2 FQNEAQ (reference sequence). The CDR3 covers 17 residues. Trimming took 5 bases from V and 6 from J, leaving 22 bases between them. CDR3 sequence (DNA): TGTGCCAGCAGCCCCACAGGGACACCGCCCCGAGCCGGGGAGCTGTTTTTT. This sequence encodes CASSPTGTPPRAGELFF.

On this clone itself: One end of the junction does not line up with germline, which may come from a read error. This chain joins TRBV7-9 and TRBJ1-2; no clear D. The CDR3 has 11 residues. CDR1 and CDR2 (germline): SEHNR, FQNEAQ (reference sequence). The CDR3 loop reads CASSTQAGLHF. For the CDR3, the DNA is TGTGCCAGCAGCACCCAGGCTGGGCTCCACTTC.

The CDR3 protein is CASSFYASYTDTQYF. CDR3 nucleotides: TGTGCCAGCAGTTTTTATGCTAGTTACACAGATACGCAGTATTTT. The chain recombines TRBV28 with TRBJ2-3; no firm D call. From germline, CDR1 is MDHEN and CDR2 SYDVKM. Trimming removed 3 bases at V and 2 bases at J, with 12 bases between. The CDR3 length is 15 residues.

This rearrangement joins TRBV4-1 to TRBJ2-3, with TRBD2 as a possible D gene (5 bases). Germline values: CDR1 MGHRA, CDR2 YSYEKL. Between the trimmed V and J ends, which lost 3 bases and 8 bases, there was a span of 15 bases. This CDR3 contains 14 residues. The CDR3 reads CASSQFSGESTQYF. CDR3 nucleotides: TGCGCCAGCAGCCAGTTCTCCGGGGAGTCTACGCAGTATTTT.

The rearrangement links TRBV27 to TRBJ2-1; 8 positions agree with TRBD1. The CDR3 spans 14 residues. The ends lost 6 bases at V and 3 bases at J; junction bases unmatched: 4. From germline, CDR1 is MNHEY and CDR2 SMNVEV (reference sequence). The CDR3 protein is CASSPGTGYNEQFF. In DNA, the CDR3 is TGTGCCAGCAGCCCCGGGACAGGCTACAATGAGCAGTTCTTC.

The chain couples TRBV18 to TRBJ2-1; 9 nucleotides line up with TRBD1. Looked up from germline, CDR1 is KGHSH and CDR2 is LQKENI. The CDR3 has 15 amino acids. Unmatched junction bases numbered 2, after V lost 0 bases and J lost 5 bases. The CDR3 DNA reads TGTGCCAGCTCACCACCTCGGACAGGGGACAATGAGCAGTTCTTC. It is translated as CASSPPRTGDNEQFF. The full variable domain, rest sourced from reference TRBV18 and TRBJ2-1, is NAGVMQNPRHLVRRRGQEARLRCSPMKGHSHVYWYRQLPEEGLKFMVYLQKENIIDESGMPKERFSAEFPKEGPSILRIQQVVRGDSAAYFCASSPPRTGDNEQFFGPGTRLTVL.

The J gene is TRBJ1-5, the V gene TRBV7-6; D remains unclear. Germline CDR1 and CDR2: SGHVS and FNYEAQ. CDR3 length: 15 residues. Trimming removed 0 bases from V and 3 bases from J, with 9 bases in between. CDR3 in amino acids: CASSLAADSNQPQHF. CDR3 bases: TGTGCCAGCAGCTTAGCGGCGGATTCCAATCAGCCCCAGCATTTT.

To note about this clone: The CDR3 ends on some other residue instead of the conserved phenylalanine or tryptophan, so this is likely a read error. It is unclear where the CDR3 begins or ends on the DNA, so no DNA is shown, and the CDR3 is as TCRdb lists it. The chain links TRBV14 to TRBJ1-1. The CDR3 has 10 amino acids, counting both end residues. Germline values: CDR1 SGHDN, CDR2 FVKESK. The CDR3: CASRPCTGGN.

The chain links TRBV14 to TRBJ1-2; D gene uncertain. The germline gives CDR1 SGHDN, CDR2 FVKESK. The CDR3 extends over 13 amino acids. Trimming shortened V by 1 base and J by 4 bases, and 7 bases separated the two germline ends. The CDR3 reads CASSQAVSYGYTF. In DNA form, the CDR3 reads TGTGCCAGCAGCCAAGCAGTGTCCTATGGCTACACCTTC.

The chain carries TRBV10-3 and TRBJ2-7; 8 bases match TRBD1. The CDR3 spans 12 residues. Trimming removed 9 bases from V and 3 bases from J; junction bases left unmatched: 4. In germline, CDR1 is ENHRY, CDR2 SYGVKD. The CDR3 here is CAIKGQGYEQYF. The DNA of the CDR3 is TGTGCCATTAAAGGACAGGGCTACGAGCAGTACTTC.

A few counts support this clone. The V gene is TRBV10-3, the J gene TRBJ2-2; a possible D gene is TRBD1 (6 bases). The CDR3 runs to 16 residues. Between the trimmed V and J ends, which lost 5 bases and 5 bases, there was a span of 18 bases. Germline V gene lookup returns CDR1 ENHRY and CDR2 SYGVKD. The CDR3 here is CAISYTQGDETGELFF. CDR3 coding DNA: TGTGCCATCAGTTACACACAGGGAGATGAAACCGGGGAGCTGTTTTTT.

V is TRBV13 and J is TRBJ1-4; 7 positions agree with TRBD1. The V gene's germline CDR1 is PRHDT and CDR2 FYEKMQ (reference sequence). The CDR3 totals 16 residues. Losses at the gene ends were 3 bases for V and 8 bases for J; bases not matched to a gene: 12. CDR3 amino acids: CASSLGRQGLEEKLFF. The DNA for the CDR3 is TGTGCCAGCAGCTTGGGCAGACAGGGATTAGAAGAAAAACTGTTTTTT.

The V gene is TRBV7-9, the J gene TRBJ2-7, with 8 bases aligning to TRBD1. The ends lost 7 bases at V and 5 bases at J; junction bases unmatched: 16. Germline V gene lookup returns CDR1 SEHNR and CDR2 FQNEAQ (reference sequence). CDR3 length: 16 residues. Here the CDR3 DNA reads TGTGCCAGCACCTTGGTTGGCTCAGGGGGCTGGCACGAGCAGTACTTC. The encoded protein is CASTLVGSGGWHEQYF.

In its sample, this clone is large. The chain uses TRBV6-5 and TRBJ1-2, with 10 bases matching TRBD1. This CDR3 contains 14 residues. V lost 4 bases to trimming and J lost 4 bases; unmatched junction nucleotides: 3. The V gene's germline CDR1 is MNHEY and CDR2 SVGAGI. Here the CDR3 DNA reads TGTGCCAGCAGTTCGGGACAGGGGATCTATGGCTACACCTTC. Amino acid sequence: CASSSGQGIYGYTF.

The chain carries TRBV19 and TRBJ2-1; 12 bases line up with TRBD2. Germline V gene lookup returns CDR1 LNHDA and CDR2 SQIVND (reference sequence). Trimming took 5 bases from V and 7 from J; bases not matched to a gene: 12. CDR3 length equals 17 residues. CDR3 protein: CASSPYRLAGARNEQFF. The CDR3 DNA reads TGTGCCAGTAGTCCCTACCGACTAGCGGGAGCAAGAAATGAGCAGTTCTTC. The whole variable domain, filled in from reference TRBV19 and TRBJ2-1, reads DGGITQSPKYLFRKEGQNVTLSCEQNLNHDAMYWYRQDPGQGLRLIYYSQIVNDFQKGDIAEGYSVSREKKESFPLTVTSAQKNPTAFYLCASSPYRLAGARNEQFFGPGTRLTVL.

The chain carries TRBV7-9 and TRBJ2-1, with 12 bases that match TRBD2. CDR3 length: 18 amino acids. Trimming at V came to 0 bases and at J to 4 bases, leaving 7 bases not matched to a gene. CDR1 SEHNR and CDR2 FQNEAQ come from the germline V gene (reference sequence). The CDR3 nucleotides read TGTGCCAGCAGCTTAGCCGACTGGACTAGCGGGAATTACAATGAGCAGTTCTTC. It translates to CASSLADWTSGNYNEQFF.